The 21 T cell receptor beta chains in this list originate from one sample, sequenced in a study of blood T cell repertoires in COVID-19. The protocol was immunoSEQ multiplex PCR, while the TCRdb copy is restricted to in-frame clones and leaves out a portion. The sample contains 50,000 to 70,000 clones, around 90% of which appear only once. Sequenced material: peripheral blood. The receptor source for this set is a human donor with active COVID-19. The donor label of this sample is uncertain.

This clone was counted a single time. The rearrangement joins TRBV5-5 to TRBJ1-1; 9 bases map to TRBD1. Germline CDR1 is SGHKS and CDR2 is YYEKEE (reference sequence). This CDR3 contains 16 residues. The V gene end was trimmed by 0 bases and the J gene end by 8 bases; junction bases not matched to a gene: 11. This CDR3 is CASSLAGTGSSKEAFF. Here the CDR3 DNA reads TGTGCCAGCAGCTTGGCCGGGACAGGGAGTTCAAAAGAAGCTTTCTTT. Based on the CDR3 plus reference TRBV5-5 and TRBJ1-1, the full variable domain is DAGVTQSPTHLIKTRGQQVTLRCSPISGHKSVSWYQQVLGQGPQFIFQYYEKEERGRGNFPDRFSARQFPNYSSELNVNALLLGDSALYLCASSLAGTGSSKEAFFGQGTRLTVV.

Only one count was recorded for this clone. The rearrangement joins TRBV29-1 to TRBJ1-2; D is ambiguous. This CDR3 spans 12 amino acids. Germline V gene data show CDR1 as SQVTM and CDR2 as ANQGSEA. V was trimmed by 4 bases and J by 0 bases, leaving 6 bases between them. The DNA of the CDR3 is TGCAGCGTTGTTCTACCTAACTATGGCTACACCTTC. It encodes CSVVLPNYGYTF.

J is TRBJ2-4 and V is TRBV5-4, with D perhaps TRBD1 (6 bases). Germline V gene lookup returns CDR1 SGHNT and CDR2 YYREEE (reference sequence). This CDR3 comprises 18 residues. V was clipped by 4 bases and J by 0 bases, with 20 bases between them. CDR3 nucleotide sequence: TGTGCCAGCAGCCGTCACCTTTTACAGGGAGTAGCCAAAAACATTCAGTACTTC. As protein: CASSRHLLQGVAKNIQYF.

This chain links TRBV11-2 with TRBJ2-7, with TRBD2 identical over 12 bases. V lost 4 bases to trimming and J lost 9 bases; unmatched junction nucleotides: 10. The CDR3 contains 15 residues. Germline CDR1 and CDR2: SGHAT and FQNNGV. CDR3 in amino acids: CASSSIMTSGSSQYF. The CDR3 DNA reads TGTGCCAGCAGCTCGATCATGACTAGCGGGAGTTCGCAGTACTTC.

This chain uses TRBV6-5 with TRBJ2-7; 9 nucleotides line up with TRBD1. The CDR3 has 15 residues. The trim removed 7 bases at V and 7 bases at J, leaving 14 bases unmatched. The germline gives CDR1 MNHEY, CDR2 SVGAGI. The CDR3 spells CASIIRDREGREQYF. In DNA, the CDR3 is TGTGCCAGCATCATCCGGGACAGGGAGGGAAGGGAGCAGTACTTC.

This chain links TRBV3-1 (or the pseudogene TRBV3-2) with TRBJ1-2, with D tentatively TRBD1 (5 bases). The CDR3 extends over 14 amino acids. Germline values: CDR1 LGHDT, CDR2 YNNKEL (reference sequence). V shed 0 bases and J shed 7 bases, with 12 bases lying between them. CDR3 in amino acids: CASSQEARVGGYTF. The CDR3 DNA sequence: TGTGCCAGCAGCCAAGAGGCCAGGGTGGGTGGCTACACCTTC.

The CDR3 DNA reads as TGTGCCAGCAGCCCAATACCGGGAGGCATTTCTAGCACAGATACGCAGTATTTT. Its protein product is CASSPIPGGISSTDTQYF. The chain recombines TRBV5-5 with TRBJ2-3; 7 positions agree with TRBD2. J gave up 0 bases and V 4 bases, and 14 bases lay outside the gene matches. The CDR3 is 18 amino acids. Germline values: CDR1 SGHKS, CDR2 YYEKEE (reference sequence).

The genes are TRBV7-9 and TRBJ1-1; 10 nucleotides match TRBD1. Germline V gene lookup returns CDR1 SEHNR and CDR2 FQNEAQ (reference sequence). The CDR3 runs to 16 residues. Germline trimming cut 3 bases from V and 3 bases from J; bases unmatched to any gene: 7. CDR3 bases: TGTGCCAGCAGCTTGACAGGGGGCAAGAGGGACACTGAAGCTTTCTTT. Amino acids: CASSLTGGKRDTEAFF.

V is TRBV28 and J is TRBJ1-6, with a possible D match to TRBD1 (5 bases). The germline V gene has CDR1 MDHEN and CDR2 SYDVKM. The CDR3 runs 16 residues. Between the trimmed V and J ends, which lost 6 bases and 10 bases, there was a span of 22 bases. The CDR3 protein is CASSPPGGTQLSPLHF. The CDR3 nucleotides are TGTGCCAGCAGCCCTCCGGGAGGGACCCAACTATCACCCCTCCACTTT.

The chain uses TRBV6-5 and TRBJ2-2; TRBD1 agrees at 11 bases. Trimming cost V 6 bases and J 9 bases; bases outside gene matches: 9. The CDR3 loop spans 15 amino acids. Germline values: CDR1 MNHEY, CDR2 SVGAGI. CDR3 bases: TGTGCCAGCAGCTACGGGACAGGGGGAAACAGGGAGCTGTTTTTT. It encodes CASSYGTGGNRELFF.

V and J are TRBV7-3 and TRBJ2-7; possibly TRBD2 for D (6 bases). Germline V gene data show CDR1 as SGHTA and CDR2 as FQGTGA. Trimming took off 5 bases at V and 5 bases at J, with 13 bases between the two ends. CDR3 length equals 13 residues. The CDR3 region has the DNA TGTGCCAGCAGCCTTCAGACTAGTCACGAGCAGTACTTC. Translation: CASSLQTSHEQYF.

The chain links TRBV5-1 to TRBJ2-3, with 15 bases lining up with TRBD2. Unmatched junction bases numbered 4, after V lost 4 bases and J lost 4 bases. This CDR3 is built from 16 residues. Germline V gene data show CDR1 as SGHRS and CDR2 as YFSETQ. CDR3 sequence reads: CASSTRTSGGADTQYF. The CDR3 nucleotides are TGCGCCAGCAGCACACGGACTAGCGGGGGGGCAGATACGCAGTATTTT.

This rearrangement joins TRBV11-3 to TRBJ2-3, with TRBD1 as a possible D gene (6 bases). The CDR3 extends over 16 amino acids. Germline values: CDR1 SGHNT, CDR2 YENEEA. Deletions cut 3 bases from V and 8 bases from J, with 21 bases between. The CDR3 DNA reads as TGTGCCAGCAGCTTCAGTGGTGACAGGCCGGTAGGTACGCAGTATTTT. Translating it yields CASSFSGDRPVGTQYF.

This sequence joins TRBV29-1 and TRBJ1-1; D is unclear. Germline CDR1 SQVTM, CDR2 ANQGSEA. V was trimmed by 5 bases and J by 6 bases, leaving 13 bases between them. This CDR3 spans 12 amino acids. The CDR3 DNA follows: TGCAGCGTTACACGTCCGAGCGCTGAAGCTTTCTTT. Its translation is CSVTRPSAEAFF.

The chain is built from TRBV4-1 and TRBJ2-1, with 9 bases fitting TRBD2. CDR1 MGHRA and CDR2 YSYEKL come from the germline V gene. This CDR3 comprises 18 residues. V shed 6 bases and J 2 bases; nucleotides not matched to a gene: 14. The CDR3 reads CASRIRATSGYTYNEQFF. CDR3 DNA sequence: TGCGCCAGCAGAATTAGGGCGACTAGCGGTTATACCTACAATGAGCAGTTCTTC.

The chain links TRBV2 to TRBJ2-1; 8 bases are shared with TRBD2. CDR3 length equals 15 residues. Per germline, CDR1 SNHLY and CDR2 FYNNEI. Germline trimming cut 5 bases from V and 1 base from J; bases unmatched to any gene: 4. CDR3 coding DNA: TGTGCCAGCAGTCGACTAGCGATTTCCTACAATGAGCAGTTCTTC. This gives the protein CASSRLAISYNEQFF.

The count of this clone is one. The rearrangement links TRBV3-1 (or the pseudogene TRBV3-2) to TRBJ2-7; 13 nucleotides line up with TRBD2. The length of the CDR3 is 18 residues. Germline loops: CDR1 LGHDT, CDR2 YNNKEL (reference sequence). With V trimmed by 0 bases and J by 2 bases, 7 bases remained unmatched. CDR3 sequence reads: CASSQESRTSGGTYEQYF. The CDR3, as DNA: TGTGCCAGCAGCCAAGAGTCCCGGACTAGCGGGGGTACCTACGAGCAGTACTTC.

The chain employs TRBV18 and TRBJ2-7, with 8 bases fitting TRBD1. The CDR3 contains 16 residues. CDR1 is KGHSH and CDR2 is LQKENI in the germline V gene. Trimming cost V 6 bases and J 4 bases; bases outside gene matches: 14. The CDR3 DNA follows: TGTGCCAGCTCCCAAGCTAGTGGGACAGGCGGTTACGAGCAGTACTTC. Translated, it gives CASSQASGTGGYEQYF. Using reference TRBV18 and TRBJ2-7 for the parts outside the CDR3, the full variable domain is NAGVMQNPRHLVRRRGQEARLRCSPMKGHSHVYWYRQLPEEGLKFMVYLQKENIIDESGMPKERFSAEFPKEGPSILRIQQVVRGDSAAYFCASSQASGTGGYEQYFGPGTRLTVT.

CDR3 residues: CASSALGGTGGRDGYTF. CDR3 bases: TGTGCCAGCAGTGCCCTAGGTGGGACAGGGGGACGAGATGGCTACACCTTC. This rearrangement joins TRBV25-1 to TRBJ1-2, with TRBD1 matching over 11 bases. The CDR3 is 17 residues long. Per the germline V gene, CDR1 is MGHDK and CDR2 is SYGVNS. The V segment lost 4 bases and the J segment 6 bases; nucleotides outside the gene matches: 13.

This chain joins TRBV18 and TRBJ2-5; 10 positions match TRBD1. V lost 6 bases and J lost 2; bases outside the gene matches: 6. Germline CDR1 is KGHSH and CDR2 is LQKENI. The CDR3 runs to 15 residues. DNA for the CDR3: TGTGCCAGCTCTCTCCGGGACAGGGGTCAAGAGACCCAGTACTTC. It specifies CASSLRDRGQETQYF.

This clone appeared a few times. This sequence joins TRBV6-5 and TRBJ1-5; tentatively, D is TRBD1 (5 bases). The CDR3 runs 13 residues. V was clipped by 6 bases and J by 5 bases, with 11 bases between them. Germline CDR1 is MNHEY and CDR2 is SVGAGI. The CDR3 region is CASRQWGDQPQHF. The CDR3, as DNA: TGTGCCAGCAGACAGTGGGGCGATCAGCCCCAGCATTTT.